This entry features one T cell receptor beta chain sequence. Its recognized antigen is unknown. No base-level quality is on record; no much larger clone is a single base apart. CDR1 and CDR2, per the germline V gene, are SGHDT and YYEEEE. Unmatched junction bases come to 3, with V trimmed by 1 base and J by 3 bases. Counted from cysteine to phenylalanine, this CDR3 has 15 amino acids. Left in the record is the CDR3 DNA by itself, 45 bases read in frame from the first base. The data derive from a study of cytomegalovirus exposure and HLA in healthy donors listed by TCRdb under 2017. A note on the overall study: An earlier analysis of 587 of the donors reported roughly 270 Gb of sequence data and 117 million unique TCR beta sequences from roughly 180 million T cells. Roughly 310 gigabases of sequencing data and tens of millions of unique TCR sequences were included in an early release covering 550 to 650 HLA-typed donors. Of the roughly 390 genotyped donors, over 70% fell in the genetic ancestry cluster associated with self-reported Caucasian donors. The study aimed to test whether cataloging public T cell receptors could reveal signatures of past pathogen exposure. Using immunosequencing, the study profiled T cell repertoires from about 620 subjects and related those repertoires to cytomegalovirus serostatus. Along with the approximately 650-subject first cohort, a separate validation cohort of over 90 different subjects was used. To predict cytomegalovirus infection status, the study combined high-throughput TCR immunosequencing, statistical association of individual TCRs with disease status, and machine learning. To study patterns of TCR occurrence, a later analysis re-analyzed previously published TCR beta repertoires from around 700 donors and added high-resolution HLA genotyping. In the later analysis, no new phenotypic data were used to find candidate immune exposures; instead, reliance was placed on TCR beta sequences and their occurrence across donors. To decide whether each TCR beta V gene segment behaved as functional or pseudogenic, an earlier analysis of some 600 of the donors relied on high-throughput TCR beta sequencing. Donor age, sex, ethnicity and CMV serostatus were collected together with the repertoire data. A later genetic analysis used genome-wide SNP genotypes for 398 of the 666 donors, treating that subset as a discovery cohort. All discovery cohort repertoires had been generated on a single sequencing platform. HLA typing included class I and class II loci at four-digit resolution. Typing coverage varied by locus: about 620-640 donors for A, B, C, DRB1 and DQB1; around 560 for DQA1; more than 600 for DPA1; under 490 for DPB1. A few DR-DQ haplotypes were treated as single units for association and clustering because of strong linkage in the cohort. Among roughly 400 genotyped donors of the cohort, an average of roughly 240,000 unique TCR beta nucleotide sequences were sequenced per donor, around a sixth of them non-productive.

Study-wide conclusions, independent of this receptor: Most TCR sequences were seen in very few donors, while some public TCRs were found in many individuals. In vitro tests confirmed that a few of the cytomegalovirus-associated TCR beta chains recognize cytomegalovirus antigens. The earlier analysis of about 600 of the donors excluded approximately 15 rarely observed V segments, including chromosome 9 orphons, because counts were too low. The cohort was sequenced for TCR beta chains only, and without alpha or paired-chain data the features that could be detected were limited. According to a later analysis, parvovirus B19, influenza, CMV and Epstein-Barr virus appeared linked to several top co-occurrence clusters. Sequencing depth was assumed to be roughly uniform across donors in the presence/absence analyses, though that assumption may not hold. A later analysis associated roughly 17,000 TCR beta sequences with specific HLA alleles at a false discovery rate of 0.05. Because some donors lacked HLA typing at each locus, the association tests relied only on the typed subset. A cluster of highly shared sequence variants was judged likely to be a technical artifact of the sequencing pipeline. Assigning TCR associations to individual alleles was difficult when HLA alleles, especially DR and DQ, strongly co-occurred. According to a later analysis, TCR association rates differed among HLA loci, with DRB1 alleles showing the most associated TCRs and HLA-C alleles showing the fewest. In a later analysis, HLA-associated TCR beta chains were found to be more clonally expanded and to have lower generation probabilities than equally common non-associated chains. Immune exposure information for the cohort was limited to CMV serostatus. In a later analysis, most CMV-associated TCR beta chains were found to appear HLA-restricted, with HLA associations seemingly driven largely by CMV exposure. Broadly in line with IMGT annotations, most TCR beta V segments showed up in productive rearrangements about 87% or about 30% of the time in an earlier analysis of several hundred of the donors. Linkage disequilibrium might explain the correlated functional status among segregating V segments, but an unknown experimental factor could not be ruled out. Because the 87-base-pair reads could not distinguish some IMGT-functional V segments, including TRBV6-2 and TRBV6-3, those segments were excluded. According to the authors, the approach could potentially be generalized to other disease states and immunological phenotypes. A later genetic analysis associated a missense DCLRE1C variant with V-gene and J-gene trimming of TCR beta chains, and an independent cohort replicated the association. A later genetic analysis reported fewer N-insertions in productive TCRs among donors in an Asian-associated ancestry cluster than the roughly 700-donor mean. The classifier was reported to diagnose cytomegalovirus status with high specificity and sensitivity in both the original and validation cohorts. A further reported finding was that TCR beta sequences accurately predicted the HLA-A and HLA-B alleles for most subjects in the first cohort. The study listed 150 to 200 TCR beta chains as associated with cytomegalovirus.

The cohort comprised some 700 healthy bone marrow donors. At the time of sampling, every cohort member was nominally healthy, though immune exposures that went unrecorded were likely present. The donor tested CMV seronegative and was one of the 352 seronegative cohort members. A peripheral blood sample was provided by each donor, and peripheral blood mononuclear cells were used for TCR beta sequencing. The Qiagen DNeasy Blood Extraction Kit was used to extract genomic DNA from the blood cell samples. Receptor libraries were prepared by the immunoSEQ multiplex PCR assay. A mixture of 60 forward primers for TCR Vbeta segments and 13 reverse primers for TCR Jbeta segments was used in the multiplex PCR. The CDR3 region of rearranged TCR beta genes was amplified from genomic DNA with a multiplex PCR assay. On the Illumina HiSeq System, the amplified TCR beta libraries were sequenced as 87-base-pair reads. The paper's processing steps were these. A later analysis counted some 74 million unique TCR beta chains across the 550 to 800 repertoires, and some 11 million of these chains were shared by at least two donors. To remove PCR and sequencing errors, raw reads were error-corrected and collapsed into unique sequences using a nearest-neighbor algorithm that merged closely related sequences. Alignment of CDR3 sequences to IMGT reference sequences was used to assign V, D and J gene segments. Each retained sequence needed at least a six-nucleotide match to both a V gene segment and a J gene segment. A rearrangement was called productive if the CDR3 had no stop codons and remained in frame with V and J, and every other rearrangement was called non-productive. Following IMGT convention, CDR3 was defined as the stretch from the second conserved V-encoded cysteine up to the conserved J-encoded phenylalanine. In an earlier analysis of more than 550 of the donors, sequences lacking an unambiguous match to a single V gene segment were excluded. An earlier analysis of 587 of the donors classified V segments as functional when productive rearrangements were above 56.7% and as segregating when the standard deviation between donors was above 5%. A statistical classification framework was built for diagnosing cytomegalovirus status from the catalog of TCR beta chain sequences. In a later analysis, TCR nucleotide sequences were compared against IMGT/GENE-DB human TR gene sequences so that V and J genes could be assigned. In a later analysis, CDR3 sequences and most-parsimonious VDJ recombination scenarios were assigned using the TCRdist pipeline. In a later analysis, each TCR beta chain was defined by its CDR3 amino acid sequence together with its V-gene family, and reads lacking a unique V-gene family were excluded. In a later analysis, 500 to 700 highly shared, low-generation-probability nucleotide sequences were removed to address suspected cross-contamination and a sequencing artifact. In a later analysis, a clonal expansion index for each public chain was calculated from normalized within-repertoire ranks of inferred template counts. Generation probabilities in a later analysis came from a VDJ recombination model fitted to out-of-frame rearrangements, and those results were checked against IGoR. In a later analysis, TCR-TCR, TCR-HLA and TCR-CMV co-occurrence was scored with hypergeometric tests, and a repertoire-size bias correction was applied to TCR pairs. To estimate false discovery rates, a later analysis permuted the HLA or CMV assignments 20 times. In a later analysis, co-occurring TCRs were grouped using DBSCAN, and TCRdist sequence similarity was added for clustering within HLA-allele-positive subsets. Co-occurrence clustering excluded repertoires with fewer than 30,000 or more than 120,000 public chains, plus five with anomalous nucleotide sharing. TCRdb mirrors the immuneACCESS table, restricted to in-frame sequences. Some clones are absent from its copies; in checked studies, under half trace to an unresolved V gene, and the reason for the others is unknown. The D gene and trimming were derived from the DNA, and the V and J assignments and clone size from that table. The sample profile shows 130,000 or so clones; 81% of them were found once. 1.5% to 2% of the sample is held by the ten biggest clonotypes.

Sequenced material: PBMCs. The rearranged chain carries TRBV5-6 and TRBJ2-7; TRBD2 agrees with 11 junctional bases. This sequence was found in a man in his forties or fifties in good health and CMV-seronegative. The CDR3 reads as follows: CASSLTLAGGYEQYF. The DNA is TGTGCCAGCAGCTTGACGCTAGCGGGGGGCTACGAGCAGTACTTC.